Reported below is one TCR beta chain. The CDR3 loop spans 19 amino acids. The germline CDR1 and CDR2 sequences are GTSNPN and SVGIG (reference sequence). V dropped 1 base and J dropped 7; count of bases not matched to a gene: 22. The RNA, 0.5 to 1 ug, was put through reverse transcription using random hexamers. A single record per CDR3 protein comes from TCRdb applying MiXCR to the immunoSEQ multiplex PCR reads. This table holds 95,000 to 150,000 distinct CDR3 sequences, just over 90% found once. TCR beta was sequenced from blood CD8+ and CD4+ T cells. It was treatment-naive patients with stable or active relapsing-remitting disease who made up the multiple sclerosis controls. The sample is drawn from a study of CD8 T cells in Susac syndrome.

The J gene is TRBJ1-1, the V gene TRBV30, with TRBD1 identical over 9 bases. Sequencing used CD8+ T cells from PBMCs. The receptor was isolated from a human donor with multiple sclerosis. In DNA, the CDR3 is TGTGCCTGGAGTGCTACCAGAACCACAGGGGGCGCGGGTAGGAGTGAAGCTTTCTTT. This codes for CAWSATRTTGGAGRSEAFF.